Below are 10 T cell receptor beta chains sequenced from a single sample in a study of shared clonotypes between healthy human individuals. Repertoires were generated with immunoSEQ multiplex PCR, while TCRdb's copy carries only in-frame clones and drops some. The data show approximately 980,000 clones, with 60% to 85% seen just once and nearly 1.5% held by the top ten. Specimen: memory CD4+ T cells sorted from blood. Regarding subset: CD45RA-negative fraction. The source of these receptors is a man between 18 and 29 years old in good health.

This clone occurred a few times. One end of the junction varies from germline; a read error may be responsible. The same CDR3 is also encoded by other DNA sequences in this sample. The CDR3 spells CASSPRNTGELFF. The CDR3 nucleotides read TGTGCTAGCAGCCCGAGGAACACCGGGGAGCTGTTTTTT. The chain employs TRBV7-7 and TRBJ2-2; D unclear. The CDR3 has 13 residues. Per the germline V gene, CDR1 is SSHAT and CDR2 is FNYEAQ (reference sequence).

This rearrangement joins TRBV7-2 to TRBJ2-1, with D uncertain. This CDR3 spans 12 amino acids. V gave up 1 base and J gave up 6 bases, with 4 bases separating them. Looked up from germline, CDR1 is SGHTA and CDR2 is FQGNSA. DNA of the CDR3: TGTGCCAGCAGCTTAGTGAGCAATGAGCAGTTCTTC. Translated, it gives CASSLVSNEQFF.

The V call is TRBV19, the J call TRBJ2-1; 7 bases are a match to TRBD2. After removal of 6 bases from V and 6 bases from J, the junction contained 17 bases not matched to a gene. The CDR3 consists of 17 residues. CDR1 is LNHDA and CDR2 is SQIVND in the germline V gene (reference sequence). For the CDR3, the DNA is TGTGCCAGTAGCCCTAGCGGCACAGAGAAAAGGGGCAATGAGCAGTTCTTC. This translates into CASSPSGTEKRGNEQFF.

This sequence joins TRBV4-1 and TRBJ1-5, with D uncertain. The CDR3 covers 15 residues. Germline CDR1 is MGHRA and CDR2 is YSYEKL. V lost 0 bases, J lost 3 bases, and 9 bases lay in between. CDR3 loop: CASSQEGKANQPQHF. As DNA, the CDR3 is TGCGCCAGCAGCCAAGAAGGGAAGGCCAATCAGCCCCAGCATTTT.

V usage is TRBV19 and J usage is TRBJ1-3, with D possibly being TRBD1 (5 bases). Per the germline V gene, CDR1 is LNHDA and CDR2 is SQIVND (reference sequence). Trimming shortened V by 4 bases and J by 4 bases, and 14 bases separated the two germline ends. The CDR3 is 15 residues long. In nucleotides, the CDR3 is TGTGCCAGTAGTAAGGGACCGAATGAAGGAAACACCATATATTTT. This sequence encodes CASSKGPNEGNTIYF.

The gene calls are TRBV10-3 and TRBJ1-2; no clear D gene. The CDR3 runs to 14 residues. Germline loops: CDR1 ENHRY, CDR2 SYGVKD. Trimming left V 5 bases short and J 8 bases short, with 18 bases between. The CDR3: CAISSDHTSRGYTF. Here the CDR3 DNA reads TGTGCCATCAGTAGCGACCACACCTCTAGGGGCTACACCTTC.

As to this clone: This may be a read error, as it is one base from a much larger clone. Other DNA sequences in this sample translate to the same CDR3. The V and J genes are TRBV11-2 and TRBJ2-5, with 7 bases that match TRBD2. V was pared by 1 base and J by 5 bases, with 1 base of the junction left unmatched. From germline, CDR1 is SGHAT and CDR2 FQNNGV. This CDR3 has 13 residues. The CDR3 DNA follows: TGTGCCAGCAGCTTAGGGGGAGGGGAGACCCAGTACTTC. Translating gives CASSLGGGETQYF.

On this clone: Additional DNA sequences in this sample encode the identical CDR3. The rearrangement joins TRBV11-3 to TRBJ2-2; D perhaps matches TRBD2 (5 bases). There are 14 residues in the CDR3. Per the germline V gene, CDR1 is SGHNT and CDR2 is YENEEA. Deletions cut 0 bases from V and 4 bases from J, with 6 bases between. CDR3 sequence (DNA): TGTGCCAGCAGCTTAGATCGGGGCACCGGGGAGCTGTTTTTT. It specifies CASSLDRGTGELFF.

CDR3 in amino acids: CAWRQGVSGNTIYF. The DNA of the CDR3 is TGTGCCTGGAGACAGGGGGTCTCTGGAAACACCATATATTTT. The gene calls are TRBV30 and TRBJ1-3; 8 positions match TRBD1. Trimming removed 3 bases from V and 0 bases from J; junction bases left unmatched: 1. Per the germline V gene, CDR1 is GTSNPN and CDR2 is SVGIG (reference sequence). The CDR3 runs 14 residues.

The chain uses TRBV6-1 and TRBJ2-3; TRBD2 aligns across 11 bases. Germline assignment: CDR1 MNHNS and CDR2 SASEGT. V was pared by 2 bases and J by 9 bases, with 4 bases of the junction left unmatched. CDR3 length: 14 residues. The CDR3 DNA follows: TGTGCCAGCAGTGAATCGACTAGCGGGATGACGCAGTATTTT. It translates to CASSESTSGMTQYF.